One T cell receptor (beta chain) is described in this entry. Its antigen remains unknown. The CDR3 covers 15 residues. Trimming cost V 1 base and J 7 bases; bases outside gene matches: 7. Germline V gene lookup returns CDR1 LNHDA and CDR2 SQIVND (reference sequence). This entry comes from a study of chemoradiotherapy in HPV16-positive cancers. Study results and caveats: During treatment, candidate HPV-specific clones and E7-related motifs expanded in tumor.

The repertoire was sequenced with immunoSEQ multiplex PCR; TCRdb's copy has only in-frame clones and lacks some. The sample includes about 6,600 clones, approximately 92% of them seen just once. This clonotype originated in a human donor with HPV-associated anogenital cancer. This material consisted of blood, taken from a patient who underwent chemoradiotherapy. The rearrangement uses TRBV19 and TRBJ1-5; 7 bases line up with TRBD1. The CDR3 reads CASSIGRGGGQPQHF. CDR3 DNA sequence: TGTGCCAGTAGTATAGGTCGAGGGGGCGGACAGCCCCAGCATTTT.